The clone carrying this TCR beta chain appeared a few times. Antigen: not known. Trimming took 4 bases from V and 3 from J; bases not matched to a gene: 9. This CDR3 is built from 16 residues. Germline CDR1 reads KGHDR; CDR2 reads SFDVKD. These data come from a study of CD8 T cells in ankylosing spondylitis. Study-wide results and limits: Those disease-linked clones were CD8+; they were also relatively rare in peripheral blood. Several of the motif variants were reported before in synovial fluid and blood from reactive arthritis. Ankylosing spondylitis blood appeared to carry a characteristic TCR beta motif of fewer than 10 highly homologous variants.

Each TCR beta library was made by quantitative 5'-RACE that incorporated molecular barcodes. TCRdb processed the 5' RACE reads anew with MiXCR; each CDR3 protein has one entry. Here the sample spans roughly 180,000 distinct CDR3 sequences, around a tenth being singletons. The chain joins TRBV24-1 to TRBJ2-3; 7 nucleotides match TRBD2. This TCR came from a male donor with ankylosing spondylitis or in good health (not recorded which). The specimen was blood, either unsorted or a sorted T cell fraction (not recorded which). The CDR3 reads CATSDRVAGRTDTQYF. The CDR3 coding sequence is TGTGCCACCAGTGACCGCGTAGCGGGTCGGACAGATACGCAGTATTTT.